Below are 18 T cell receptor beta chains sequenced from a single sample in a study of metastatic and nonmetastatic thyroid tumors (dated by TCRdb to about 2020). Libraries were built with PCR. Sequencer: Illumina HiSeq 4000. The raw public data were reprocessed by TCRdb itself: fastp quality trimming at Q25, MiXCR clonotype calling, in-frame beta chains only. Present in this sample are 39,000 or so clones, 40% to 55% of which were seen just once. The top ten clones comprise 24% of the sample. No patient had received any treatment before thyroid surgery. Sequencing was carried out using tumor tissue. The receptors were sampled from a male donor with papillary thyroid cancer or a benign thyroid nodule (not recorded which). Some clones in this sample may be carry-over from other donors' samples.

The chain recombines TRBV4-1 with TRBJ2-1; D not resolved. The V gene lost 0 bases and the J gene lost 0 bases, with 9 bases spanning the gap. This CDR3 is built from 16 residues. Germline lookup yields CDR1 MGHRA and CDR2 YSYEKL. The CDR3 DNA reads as TGCGCCAGCAGCCAAGATATTGGGGTCTCCTACAATGAGCAGTTCTTC. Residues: CASSQDIGVSYNEQFF.

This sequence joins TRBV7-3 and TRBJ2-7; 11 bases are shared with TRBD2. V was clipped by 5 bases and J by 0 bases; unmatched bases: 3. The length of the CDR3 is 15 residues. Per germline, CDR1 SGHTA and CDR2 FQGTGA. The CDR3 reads CASSPTSGNSYEQYF. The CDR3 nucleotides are TGTGCCAGCAGCCCGACTAGCGGGAACTCCTACGAGCAGTACTTC.

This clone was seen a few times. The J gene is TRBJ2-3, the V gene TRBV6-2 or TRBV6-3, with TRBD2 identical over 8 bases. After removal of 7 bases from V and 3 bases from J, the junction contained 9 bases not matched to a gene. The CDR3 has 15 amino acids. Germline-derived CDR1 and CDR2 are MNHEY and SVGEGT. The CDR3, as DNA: TGTGCCAGCAAGGTCGGGAGGGTTGGGACAGATACGCAGTATTTT. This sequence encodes CASKVGRVGTDTQYF.

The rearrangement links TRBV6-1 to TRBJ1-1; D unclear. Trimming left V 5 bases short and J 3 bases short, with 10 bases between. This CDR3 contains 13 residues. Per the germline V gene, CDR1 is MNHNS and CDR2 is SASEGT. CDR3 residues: CASSFDRDTEAFF. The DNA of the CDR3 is TGTGCCAGCAGTTTCGATAGGGACACTGAAGCTTTCTTT.

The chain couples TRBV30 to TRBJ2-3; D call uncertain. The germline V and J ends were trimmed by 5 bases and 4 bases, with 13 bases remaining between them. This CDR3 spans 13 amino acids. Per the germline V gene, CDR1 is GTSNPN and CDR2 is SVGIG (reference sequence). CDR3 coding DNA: TGTGCCTGGGCCCTCCGGACGTCAGATACGCAGTATTTT. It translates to CAWALRTSDTQYF.

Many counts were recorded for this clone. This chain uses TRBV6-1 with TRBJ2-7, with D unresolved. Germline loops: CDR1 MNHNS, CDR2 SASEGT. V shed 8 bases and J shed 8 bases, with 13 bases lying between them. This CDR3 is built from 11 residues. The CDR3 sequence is CASFGSFKQYF. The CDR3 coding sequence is TGTGCCAGCTTCGGGTCTTTCAAGCAGTACTTC.

The CDR3 coding sequence is TGTGCCAGTAGTACTTCAGGGTACGGGACCTACGAGCAGTACTTC. Amino acids: CASSTSGYGTYEQYF. This rearrangement joins TRBV19 to TRBJ2-7; the D gene could be TRBD1 or TRBD2 (5 bases each). Germline-derived CDR1 and CDR2 are LNHDA and SQIVND (reference sequence). The CDR3 is 15 residues long. Deletions cut 4 bases from V and 2 bases from J, with 15 bases between. Variable domain in full (rest from reference TRBV19 and TRBJ2-7): DGGITQSPKYLFRKEGQNVTLSCEQNLNHDAMYWYRQDPGQGLRLIYYSQIVNDFQKGDIAEGYSVSREKKESFPLTVTSAQKNPTAFYLCASSTSGYGTYEQYFGPGTRLTVT.

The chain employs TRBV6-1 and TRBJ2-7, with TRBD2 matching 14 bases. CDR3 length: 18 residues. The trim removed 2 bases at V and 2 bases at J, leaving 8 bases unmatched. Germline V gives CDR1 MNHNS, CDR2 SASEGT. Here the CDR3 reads CASSESAGGLAGAYEQYF. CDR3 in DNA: TGTGCCAGCAGTGAATCAGCGGGGGGACTAGCGGGGGCCTACGAGCAGTACTTC.

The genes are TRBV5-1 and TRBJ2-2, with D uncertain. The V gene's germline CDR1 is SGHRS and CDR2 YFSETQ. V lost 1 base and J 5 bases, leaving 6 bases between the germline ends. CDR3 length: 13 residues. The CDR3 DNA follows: TGCGCCAGCAGCTTGTCGACGACCGGGGAGCTGTTTTTT. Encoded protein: CASSLSTTGELFF.

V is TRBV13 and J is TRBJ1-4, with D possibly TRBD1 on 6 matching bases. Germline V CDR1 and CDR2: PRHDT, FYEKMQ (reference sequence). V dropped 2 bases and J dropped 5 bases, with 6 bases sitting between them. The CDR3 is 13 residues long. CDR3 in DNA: TGTGCCAGCAGCTTACAGGGGAATGAAAAACTGTTTTTT. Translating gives CASSLQGNEKLFF.

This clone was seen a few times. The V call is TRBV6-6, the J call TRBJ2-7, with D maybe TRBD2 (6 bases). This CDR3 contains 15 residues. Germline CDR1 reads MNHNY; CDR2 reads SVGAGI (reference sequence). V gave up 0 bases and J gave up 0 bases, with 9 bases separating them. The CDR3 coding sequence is TGTGCCAGCAGTTACTCTAGCGGCTTCTCCTACGAGCAGTACTTC. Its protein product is CASSYSSGFSYEQYF.

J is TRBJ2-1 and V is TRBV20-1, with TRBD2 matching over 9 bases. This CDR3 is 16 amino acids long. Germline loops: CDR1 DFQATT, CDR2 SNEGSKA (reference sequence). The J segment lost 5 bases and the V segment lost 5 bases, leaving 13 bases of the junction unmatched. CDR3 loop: CSAGPFSGRQDNEQFF. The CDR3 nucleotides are TGCAGTGCTGGCCCTTTTAGCGGGAGACAGGACAATGAGCAGTTCTTC.

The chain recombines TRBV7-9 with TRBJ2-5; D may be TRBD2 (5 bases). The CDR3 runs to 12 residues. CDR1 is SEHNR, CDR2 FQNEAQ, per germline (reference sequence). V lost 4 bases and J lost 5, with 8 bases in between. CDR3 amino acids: CASSSRGETQYF. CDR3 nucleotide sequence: TGTGCCAGCAGCTCCCGAGGGGAGACCCAGTACTTC. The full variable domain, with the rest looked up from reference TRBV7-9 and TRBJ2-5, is DTGVSQNPRHKITKRGQNVTFRCDPISEHNRLYWYRQTLGQGPEFLTYFQNEAQLEKSRLLSDRFSAERPKGSFSTLEIQRTEQGDSAMYLCASSSRGETQYFGPGTRLLVL.

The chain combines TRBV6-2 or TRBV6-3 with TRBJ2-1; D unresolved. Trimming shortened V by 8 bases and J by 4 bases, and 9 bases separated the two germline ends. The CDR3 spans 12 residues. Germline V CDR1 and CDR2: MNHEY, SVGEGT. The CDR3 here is CASRSLYNEQFF. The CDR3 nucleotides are TGTGCCAGCCGTTCACTTTACAATGAGCAGTTCTTC.

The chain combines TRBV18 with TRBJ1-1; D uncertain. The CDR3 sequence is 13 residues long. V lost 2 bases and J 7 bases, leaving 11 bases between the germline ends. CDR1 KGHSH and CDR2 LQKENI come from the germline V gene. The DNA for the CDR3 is TGTGCCAGCTCACCAAGCAGTACTATTGAAGCTTTCTTT. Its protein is CASSPSSTIEAFF.

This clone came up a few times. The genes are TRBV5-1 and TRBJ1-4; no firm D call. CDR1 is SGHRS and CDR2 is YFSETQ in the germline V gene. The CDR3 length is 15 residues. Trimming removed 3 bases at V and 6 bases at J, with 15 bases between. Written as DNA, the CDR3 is TGCGCCAGCAGCTACCGTGGTGGTATGGATGAAAAACTGTTTTTT. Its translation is CASSYRGGMDEKLFF.

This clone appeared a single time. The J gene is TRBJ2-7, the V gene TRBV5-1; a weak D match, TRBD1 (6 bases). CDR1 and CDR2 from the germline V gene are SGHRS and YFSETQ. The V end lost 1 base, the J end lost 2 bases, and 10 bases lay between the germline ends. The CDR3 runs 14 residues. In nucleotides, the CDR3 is TGCGCCAGCAGCTTGCAGGGGCGGCCCTACGAGCAGTACTTC. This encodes CASSLQGRPYEQYF.

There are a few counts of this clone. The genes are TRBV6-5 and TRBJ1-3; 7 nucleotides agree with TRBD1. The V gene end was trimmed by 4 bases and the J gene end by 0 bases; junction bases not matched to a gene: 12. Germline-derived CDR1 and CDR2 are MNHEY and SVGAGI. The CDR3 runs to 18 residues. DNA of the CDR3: TGTGCCAGCAGTTCCCGGGACAGCAAGGACTTCTCTGGAAACACCATATATTTT. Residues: CASSSRDSKDFSGNTIYF.